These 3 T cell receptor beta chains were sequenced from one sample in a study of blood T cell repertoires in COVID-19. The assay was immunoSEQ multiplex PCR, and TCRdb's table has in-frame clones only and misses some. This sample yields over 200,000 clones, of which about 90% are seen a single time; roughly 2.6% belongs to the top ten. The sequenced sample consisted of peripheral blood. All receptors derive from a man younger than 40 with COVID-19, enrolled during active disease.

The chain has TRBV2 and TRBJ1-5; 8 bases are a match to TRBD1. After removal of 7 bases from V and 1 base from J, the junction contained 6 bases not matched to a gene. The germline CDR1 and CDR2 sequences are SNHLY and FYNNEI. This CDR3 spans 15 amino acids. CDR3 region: CASKVQGGSNQPQHF. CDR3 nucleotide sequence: TGTGCCAGCAAGGTACAGGGGGGAAGCAATCAGCCCCAGCATTTT.

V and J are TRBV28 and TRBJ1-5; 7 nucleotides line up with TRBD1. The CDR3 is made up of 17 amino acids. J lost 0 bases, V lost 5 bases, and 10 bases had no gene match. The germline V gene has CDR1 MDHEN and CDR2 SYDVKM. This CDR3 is CASSVGSGTASNQPQHF. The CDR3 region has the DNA TGTGCCAGCAGTGTAGGATCCGGGACAGCTAGCAATCAGCCCCAGCATTTT.

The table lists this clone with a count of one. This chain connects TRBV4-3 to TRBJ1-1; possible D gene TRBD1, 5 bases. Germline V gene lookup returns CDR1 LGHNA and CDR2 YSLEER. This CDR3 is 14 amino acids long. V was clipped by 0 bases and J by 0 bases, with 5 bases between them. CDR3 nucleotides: TGCGCCAGCAGCCAAGAAGGGGTGAACACTGAAGCTTTCTTT. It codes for CASSQEGVNTEAFF.